This T cell receptor (beta chain) was sequenced in a study of blood T cell repertoires in COVID-19. Study as a whole: PBMCs, B-cell-depleted T cells, or T cells provided the cDNA or gDNA that made up the material.

Clones were read by immunoSEQ multiplex PCR, and TCRdb kept only the in-frame ones, dropping some. The profile shows some 78,000 clones, around 91% of them singletons. Germline V lookup: CDR1 MNHEY, CDR2 SVGAGI. CDR3 length: 15 amino acids. The trim removed 2 bases at V and 1 base at J, leaving 2 bases unmatched. Sequenced sample: peripheral blood. The TCR comes from a woman aged 50 to 60 in a cohort sampled during active COVID-19. This chain connects TRBV6-5 to TRBJ2-1; TRBD1 matches 7 bases. CDR3: CASSYGQASYNEQFF. For the CDR3, the DNA is TGTGCCAGCAGTTACGGACAGGCTTCCTACAATGAGCAGTTCTTC.